This T cell receptor beta chain was captured in a study of T cell responses to AZD1222 COVID-19 vaccine. Study information: Second doses were pooled across both intervals (about 4 or about 12 weeks).

This CDR3 is 14 amino acids long. From germline, CDR1 is LNHDA and CDR2 SQIVND (reference sequence). Trimming removed 1 base at V and 4 bases at J, with 10 bases between. To note about this clone: Its antigen is unidentified.

Overall study results and limits: Baseline serology detected seropositivity in only six AZD1222 recipients. It was only after the peak T cell response that any repertoires were sampled.

The repertoire was sequenced with immunoSEQ multiplex PCR; TCRdb's copy has only in-frame clones and lacks some. In the table there are around 99,000 clones, around 90% of which are singletons. The sample in question was peripheral blood, obtained on day 0 of AZD1222 vaccination. The chain joins TRBV19 to TRBJ1-2, with D perhaps TRBD1 (5 bases). The sequence derives from an adult in good health. The CDR3 reads CASSIASDSYGYTF. CDR3 DNA: TGTGCCAGTAGTATAGCGTCAGACAGCTATGGCTACACCTTC.